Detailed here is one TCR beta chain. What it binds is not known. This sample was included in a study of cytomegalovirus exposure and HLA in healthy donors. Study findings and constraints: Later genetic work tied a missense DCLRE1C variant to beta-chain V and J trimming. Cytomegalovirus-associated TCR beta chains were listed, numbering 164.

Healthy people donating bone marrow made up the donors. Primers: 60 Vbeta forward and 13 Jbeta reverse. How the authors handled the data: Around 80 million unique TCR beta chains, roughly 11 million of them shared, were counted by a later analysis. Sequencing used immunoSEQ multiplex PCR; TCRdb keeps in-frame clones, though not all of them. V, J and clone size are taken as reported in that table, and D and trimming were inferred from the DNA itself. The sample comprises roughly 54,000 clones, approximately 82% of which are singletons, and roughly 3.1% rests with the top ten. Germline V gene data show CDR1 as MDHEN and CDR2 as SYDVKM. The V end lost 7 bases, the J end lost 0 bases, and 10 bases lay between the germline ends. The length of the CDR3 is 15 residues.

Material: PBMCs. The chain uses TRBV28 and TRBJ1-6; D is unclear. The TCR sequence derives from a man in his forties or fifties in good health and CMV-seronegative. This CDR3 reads CASTTLSSYNSPLHF. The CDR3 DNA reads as TGTGCCAGCACCACCCTGAGCTCCTATAATTCACCCCTCCACTTT.